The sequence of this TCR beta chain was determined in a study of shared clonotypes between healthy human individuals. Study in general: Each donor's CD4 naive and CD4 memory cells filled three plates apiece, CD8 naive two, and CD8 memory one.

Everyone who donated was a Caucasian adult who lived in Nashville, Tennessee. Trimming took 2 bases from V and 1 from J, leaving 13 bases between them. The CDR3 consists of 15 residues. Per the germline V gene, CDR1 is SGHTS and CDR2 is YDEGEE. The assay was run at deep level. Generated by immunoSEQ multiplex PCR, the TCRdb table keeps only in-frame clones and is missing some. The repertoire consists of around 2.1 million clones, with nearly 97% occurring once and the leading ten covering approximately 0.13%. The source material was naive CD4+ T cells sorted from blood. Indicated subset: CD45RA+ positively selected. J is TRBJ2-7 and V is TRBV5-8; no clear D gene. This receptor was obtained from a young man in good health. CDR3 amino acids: CASSFLFGGSYEQYF. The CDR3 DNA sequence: TGTGCCAGCAGCTTTCTATTCGGCGGATCCTACGAGCAGTACTTC.